The next 2 T cell receptor beta chains were all read from a single sample in a study of low-dose radiotherapy and immunotherapy resistance in tumors. Alpha- and beta-chain coverage of first-strand cDNA came from TRAV- and TRBV-specific primers. Amplification, which lasted around 18 PCR cycles, used a constant-region primer and V-primer adapter to amplify TCRs. Via MiXCR, TCRdb re-called the reads, giving one row per CDR3 protein. The data show about 11,000 distinct CDR3 sequences, with approximately 51% seen just once and approximately 8.8% held by the top ten. Source of these receptors: a human donor with advanced metastatic prostate, ovarian, gallbladder or colorectal cancer (not recorded which). This table probably holds off-target reads from a library built for another chain.

The V call is TRBV6-5, the J call TRBJ1-1; possibly TRBD1 for D (5 bases). The length of the CDR3 is 14 residues. The V end was cut by 7 bases, the J end by 0 bases, with 12 bases between. The germline gives CDR1 MNHEY, CDR2 SVGAGI. In DNA, the CDR3 is TGTGCCAGCAAGCCGGGACCGCTGAACACTGAAGCTTTCTTT. It translates to CASKPGPLNTEAFF.

In this sample, this clonotype turned up a few times. CDR3 loop: CASSQAGGGAYEQYF. For the CDR3, the DNA is TGTGCCAGCAGCCAAGCGGGCGGCGGAGCCTACGAGCAGTACTTC. V and J are TRBV4-2 and TRBJ2-7; no definite D call. In germline, CDR1 is LGHNA, CDR2 YNFKEQ. Trimming took off 1 base at V and 2 bases at J, with 12 bases between the two ends. CDR3 length: 15 residues.